Listed below are T cell receptor beta chains from one sample, sequenced in a study of shared clonotypes between healthy human individuals. Method: immunoSEQ multiplex PCR; TCRdb's copy keeps in-frame clones and lacks some. The sample holds around 620,000 clones, 85% to 95% seen once. The sample taken for sequencing was naive CD8+ T cells sorted from blood. These receptors all come from a woman aged 25-40 years in good health. Each CDR3 is given with its conserved first and last residue.

v_call	j_call	cdr3_aa
TRBV28	TRBJ1-5	CASVKPGKQGNQPQHF
TRBV27	TRBJ2-7	CASSLTQARNYEQYF
TRBV21-1	TRBJ1-5	CASSKVGTGNQPQHF
TRBV2	TRBJ2-5	CASSEAPSGRSETQYF
TRBV6-5	TRBJ2-7	CASSFNLGTGGHEQYF
TRBV7-2	TRBJ1-2	CASSSLVEISHYGYTF
TRBV29-1	TRBJ1-1	CSVEDSGGYRDATEAFF
TRBV7-8	-	CASSTPRETSGRASYEQYF
TRBV28	TRBJ2-7	CASTSLAGVWEQYF
TRBV9	TRBJ1-1	CASSPGGRTEAFF
TRBV28	TRBJ1-3	CASSLYGRIALGNTIYF
TRBV18	TRBJ2-1	CASSPGFGVEQFF
TRBV7-9	TRBJ2-3	CASTGGGRSVDTQYF
TRBV27	TRBJ2-3	CASTPSPYTDTQYF
TRBV25-1	TRBJ2-1	CASRRLAEDNEQFF
TRBV25-1	TRBJ2-1	CASSEAPAEASYNEQFF
TRBV30	TRBJ2-7	CAWSVSFDRVGYEQYF
TRBV25-1	TRBJ1-1	CASSEYRGGGGRNTEAFF
TRBV28	TRBJ2-5	CASSLGQGLQETQYF
TRBV7-9	TRBJ2-7	CASSNWDGYEQYF
TRBV9	TRBJ2-3	CASSVESSGIGIATDTQYF
TRBV4-1	TRBJ2-1	CASSQDLGAGNEQFF
TRBV20-1	TRBJ1-1	CSTRLNTEAFF